The rows below give T cell receptor beta chains drawn from one sample of a study of glioma-infiltrating T cells. TCRdb analysed the multiplex PCR reads with MiXCR anew, one entry per CDR3 protein. The sample lists about 180,000 distinct CDR3 sequences, around 40% occurring once. Material for sequencing was glioma tissue, nonneoplastic brain tissue, or PBMCs (not recorded which). The origin of the receptors is a human donor with low-grade glioma or glioblastoma, undergoing nonglioma brain surgery, or in good health (not recorded which). Both conserved end residues are part of each CDR3. The D gene is left open where the match is weak. Clone size is not always given. Where it is, it says once, few, many or a class for expanded clones.

d_gene,abundance,j_gene,v_gene,CDR3aa,CDR3nt
.,.,TRBJ2-7,TRBV3-1,CASSQATGGGQYF,TGTGCCAGCAGCCAAGCAACCGGAGGCGGGCAGTACTTC
TRBD1,.,TRBJ2-1,TRBV2,CASSAGVTGAHEQFF,TGTGCCAGCAGTGCCGGCGTGACAGGGGCACATGAGCAGTTCTTC
TRBD1,.,TRBJ1-2,TRBV11-2,CASSLSLGTEGGYTF,TGTGCCAGCAGCTTATCCCTCGGGACAGAAGGAGGCTACACCTTC
.,.,TRBJ2-7,TRBV3-1,CASSQGHGQAYEQYF,TGTGCCAGCAGCCAAGGTCATGGGCAGGCCTACGAGCAGTACTTC
.,few,TRBJ2-7,TRBV3-1,CASSRADSYEQYF,TGTGCCAGCAGTCGGGCAGATTCCTACGAGCAGTACTTC
TRBD2,.,TRBJ2-1,TRBV19,CATRRPLSGRSGNEQFF,TGTGCCACCAGAAGACCCCTTAGCGGGAGATCGGGGAATGAGCAGTTCTTC
TRBD2,.,TRBJ2-3,TRBV7-2,CASSIGLGYRDTQYF,TGTGCCAGCAGCATTGGACTAGGATACAGAGATACGCAGTATTTT
TRBD2,.,TRBJ2-1,TRBV19,CASSMEAGGPVYNEKFF,TGTGCCAGTAGTATGGAAGCGGGAGGGCCAGTCTACAATGAGAAGTTCTTC
TRBD2,many,TRBJ2-1,TRBV28,CASRTSATEQFF,TGTGCCAGCAGAACTAGCGCCACGGAGCAGTTCTTC
.,.,TRBJ2-1,TRBV28,CASSSPHSYNGQFF,TGTGCCAGCAGTTCCCCCCATTCCTACAATGGGCAGTTCTTC
.,many,TRBJ1-1,TRBV10-3,CAISESLRQMNTEAFF,TGTGCCATCAGTGAGTCCTTGCGACAGATGAACACTGAAGCTTTCTTT
.,.,TRBJ1-1,TRBV7-2,CASSMDRWTEAFF,TGTGCCAGCAGCATGGACAGATGGACTGAAGCTTTCTTT
TRBD1,.,TRBJ1-6,TRBV28,CAWDRGYNSPLHF,TGTGCCTGGGACAGGGGTTATAATTCACCCCTCCACTTT
.,.,TRBJ2-1,TRBV2,CASSRDFNNEQFF,TGTGCCAGCAGCCGGGACTTTAACAATGAGCAGTTCTTC
TRBD2,.,TRBJ2-3,TRBV6-2/TRBV6-3,CESGLAGTDTQYF,TGTGAAAGCGGACTAGCGGGCACAGATACGCAGTATTTT
.,many,TRBJ2-7,TRBV20-1,CSARLKLVTEQYF,TGCAGTGCTAGACTAAAACTAGTTACCGAGCAGTACTTC
TRBD2,.,TRBJ2-5,TRBV7-6,CARSLEWEGETQYF,TGTGCCAGAAGCTTAGAGTGGGAGGGTGAGACCCAGTACTTC
.,.,TRBJ2-3,TRBV5-6,CASSWGKATQYF,TGTGCCAGCAGCTGGGGGAAGGCTACGCAGTATTTT
TRBD1,.,TRBJ1-5,TRBV19,CASSPGTAGQPQHF,TGTGCCAGTAGCCCCGGGACAGCGGGCCAGCCCCAGCATTTT
TRBD1,.,TRBJ2-7,TRBV29-1,CSVGQGAHEQYF,TGCAGCGTTGGGCAGGGGGCTCACGAGCAGTACTTC
.,many,TRBJ2-3,TRBV7-9,CASRGVYRSTDTQYF,TGTGCCAGCAGAGGGGTCTATAGAAGCACAGATACGCAGTATTTT
.,few,TRBJ2-3,TRBV7-9,CASNIAVPTDTQYF,TGTGCCAGCAACATAGCGGTGCCCACAGATACGCAGTATTTT
TRBD2,many,TRBJ2-3,TRBV6-1,CGQGGLAVPCTDTQYF,TGTGGACAAGGCGGACTAGCGGTTCCATGCACAGATACGCAGTATTTT
TRBD2,few,TRBJ2-3,TRBV12-3/TRBV12-4,CASSPAGLVTDTQYF,TGTGCCAGCAGTCCGGCGGGACTAGTCACAGATACGCAGTATTTT
.,.,TRBJ2-1,TRBV20-1,CSAHHPAQGYNKQFF,TGCAGTGCTCACCACCCGGCCCAGGGGTACAATAAGCAGTTCTTC
TRBD2,many,TRBJ2-1,TRBV20-1,CSATVAGGPHNEQFF,TGCAGTGCTACGGTAGCGGGAGGGCCCCACAATGAGCAGTTCTTC
TRBD2,few,TRBJ2-7,TRBV10-2,CASSVGGEQYF,TGCGCCAGCAGTGTGGGAGGGGAGCAGTACTTC
.,.,TRBJ2-3,TRBV29-1,CSVDEHTSTDKQYF,TGCAGCGTTGATGAACACACTAGCACAGATAAGCAGTATTTT
TRBD1,.,TRBJ2-2,TRBV19,CASSTLDRSTGELFF,TGTGCCAGTAGTACCTTGGACAGGTCCACCGGGGAGCTGTTTTTT
.,.,TRBJ1-1,TRBV20-1,CSDREGGGNAEAFF,TGCAGTGATAGAGAGGGTGGGGGAAACGCTGAAGCTTTCTTT
.,.,TRBJ2-1,TRBV20-1,CSARVHTNEQFF,TGCAGTGCTCGCGTCCATACCAATGAGCAGTTCTTC
.,.,TRBJ2-7,TRBV20-1,CSAIFDSYEQYF,TGCAGTGCTATATTCGATTCCTACGAGCAGTACTTC
.,.,TRBJ1-1,TRBV3-1,CASSPTAAANTEAFF,TGTGCCAGCAGCCCCACAGCGGCAGCGAACACTGAAGCTTTCTTT
.,many,TRBJ2-7,TRBV20-1,CSALPGSHYEQYF,TGCAGTGCTCTCCCCGGGTCCCACTACGAGCAGTACTTC
TRBD2,many,TRBJ2-1,TRBV25-1,CASTIAGGYNEQFF,TGTGCCAGCACCATAGCGGGAGGTTACAATGAGCAGTTCTTC
.,few,TRBJ2-5,TRBV3-1,CASSRNRVQETQYF,TGTGCCAGCAGCCGGAACAGAGTCCAAGAGACCCAGTACTTC
TRBD1,.,TRBJ1-4,TRBV27,CASRPTGVNEKLFF,TGTGCCAGCAGACCGACAGGGGTTAATGAAAAACTGTTTTTT
TRBD1,few,TRBJ2-7,TRBV19,CASSAAGTGIHEQYF,TGTGCCAGTAGTGCGGCCGGGACAGGGATCCACGAGCAGTACTTC
.,.,TRBJ1-5,TRBV19,CASSCGGNQPQHF,TGTGCCAGTAGCTGTGGGGGCAATCAGCCCCAGCATTTT
TRBD2,.,TRBJ2-5,TRBV3-1,CASSRGLAGMGQYF,TGTGCCAGCAGCCGAGGGCTAGCGGGAATGGGGCAGTACTTC
.,.,TRBJ2-3,TRBV20-1,CSALEAGQTDSQYF,TGCAGTGCCCTAGAGGCCGGACAGACAGATTCTCAGTATTTT
.,.,TRBJ1-5,TRBV2,CDSAWKGDNQPQHF,TGTGACAGCGCTTGGAAAGGGGACAATCAGCCCCAGCATTTT
.,few,TRBJ1-2,TRBV11-2,CASSLESYGYTF,TGTGCCAGCAGCTTAGAGAGCTATGGCTACACCTTC
TRBD2,.,TRBJ2-7,TRBV6-1,CASSESGRIGEKYF,TGTGCCAGCAGTGAGAGCGGGAGAATAGGGGAGAAGTACTTC
.,many,TRBJ2-7,TRBV6-2/TRBV6-3,CASSYPVVGLYF,TGTGCCAGCAGTTACCCAGTAGTAGGACTGTACTTC
.,.,TRBJ2-5,TRBV20-1,CSAKALSVECKETQYF,TGCAGTGCTAAAGCCCTCTCGGTAGAATGCAAGGAGACCCAGTACTTC
TRBD2,.,TRBJ2-3,TRBV27,CSSRAGTIGKLDTQYF,TGTTCCAGCAGGGCCGGGACTATCGGGAAATTGGATACGCAGTATTTT
.,few,TRBJ1-2,TRBV29-1,CSARLTGSYGYTF,TGCAGCGCCCGCCTTACAGGGTCCTATGGCTACACCTTC
.,.,TRBJ2-1,TRBV11-2,CASSQARLVREQFF,TGTGCCAGCAGCCAGGCGCGACTAGTTCGTGAGCAGTTCTTC
.,few,TRBJ2-7,TRBV19,CASSMKTAYEQYF,TGTGCCAGTAGTATGAAAACAGCCTACGAGCAGTACTTC
.,.,TRBJ1-3,TRBV18,CASSQFDRRSGNTIYF,TGTGCCAGCTCACAATTTGACAGACGCTCTGGAAACACCATATATTTT
.,few,TRBJ2-2,TRBV5-4,CASRAGGSGELFF,TGTGCCAGCAGAGCGGGCGGCTCCGGGGAGCTGTTTTTT
.,.,TRBJ2-2,TRBV7-3,CASSYGGTGELFF,TGTGCCAGCAGCTATGGGGGCACCGGGGAGCTGTTTTTT
TRBD1,few,TRBJ1-5,TRBV12-3/TRBV12-4,CASSSSRQGHRQPQHF,TGTGCCAGCAGTTCATCCCGACAGGGTCACCGGCAGCCCCAGCATTTT
TRBD2,many,TRBJ2-7,TRBV6-6,CASSYTGRLGEQYF,TGTGCCAGCAGTTACACCGGGAGGTTGGGCGAGCAGTACTTC
.,.,TRBJ1-5,TRBV28,CASNEVEIQPQHF,TGTGCCAGCAATGAGGTGGAGATTCAGCCCCAGCATTTT
.,.,TRBJ2-7,TRBV28,CASSLSGNSYEQYF,TGTGCCAGCAGTTTGTCAGGCAACTCCTACGAGCAGTACTTC
TRBD2,.,TRBJ2-7,TRBV10-3,CAIGREGNEQYF,TGTGCCATCGGGCGGGAGGGCAACGAGCAGTACTTC
.,.,TRBJ2-7,TRBV29-1,CSVYPLGLGGNEQYF,TGCAGCGTTTACCCCCTCGGACTGGGAGGAAACGAGCAGTACTTC
.,few,TRBJ1-5,TRBV19,CATLQWGLNQPQHF,TGTGCCACTCTGCAATGGGGGCTCAATCAGCCCCAGCATTTT